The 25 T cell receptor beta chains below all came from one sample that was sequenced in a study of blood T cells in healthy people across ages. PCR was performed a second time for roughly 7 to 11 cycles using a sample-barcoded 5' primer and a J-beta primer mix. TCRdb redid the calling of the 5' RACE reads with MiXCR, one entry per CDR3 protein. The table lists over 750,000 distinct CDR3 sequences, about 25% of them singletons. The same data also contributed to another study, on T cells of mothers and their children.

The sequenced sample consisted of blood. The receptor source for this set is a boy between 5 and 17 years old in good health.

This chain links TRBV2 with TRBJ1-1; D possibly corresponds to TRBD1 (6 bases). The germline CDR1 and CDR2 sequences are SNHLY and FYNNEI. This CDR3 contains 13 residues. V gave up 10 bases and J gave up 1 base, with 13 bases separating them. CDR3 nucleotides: TGTGCCACCGCCTTGGACAGGAACACTGAAGCTTTCTTT. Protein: CATALDRNTEAFF.

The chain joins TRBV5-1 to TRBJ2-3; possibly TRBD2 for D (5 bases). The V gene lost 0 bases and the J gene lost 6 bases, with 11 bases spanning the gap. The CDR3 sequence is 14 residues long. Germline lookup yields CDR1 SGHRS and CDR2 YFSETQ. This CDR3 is CASSLAGSLDTQYF. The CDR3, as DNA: TGCGCCAGCAGCTTGGCGGGGTCTTTGGATACGCAGTATTTT.

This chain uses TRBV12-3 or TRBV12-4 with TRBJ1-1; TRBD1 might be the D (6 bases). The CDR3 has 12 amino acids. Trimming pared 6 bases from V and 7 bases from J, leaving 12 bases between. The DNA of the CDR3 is TGTGCCAGCAGGAGGGGGGTCCTTGAAGCTTTCTTT. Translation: CASRRGVLEAFF.

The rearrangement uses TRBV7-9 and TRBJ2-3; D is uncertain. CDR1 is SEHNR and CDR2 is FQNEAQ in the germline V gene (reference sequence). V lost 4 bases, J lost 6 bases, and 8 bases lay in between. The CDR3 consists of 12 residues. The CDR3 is CASSSDEDTQYF. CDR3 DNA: TGTGCCAGCAGCTCCGACGAGGATACGCAGTATTTT.

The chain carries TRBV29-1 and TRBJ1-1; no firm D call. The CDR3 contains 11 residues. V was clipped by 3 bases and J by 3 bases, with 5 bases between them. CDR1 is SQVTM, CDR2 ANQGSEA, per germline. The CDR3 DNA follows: TGCAGCGTTGACCGGCACACTGAAGCTTTCTTT. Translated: CSVDRHTEAFF.

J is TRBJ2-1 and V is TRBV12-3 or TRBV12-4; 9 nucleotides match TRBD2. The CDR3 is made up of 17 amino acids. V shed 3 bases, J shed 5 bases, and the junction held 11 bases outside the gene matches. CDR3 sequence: CASSFVTIAGEHNEQFF. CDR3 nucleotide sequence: TGTGCCAGCAGTTTTGTGACTATAGCGGGAGAGCACAATGAGCAGTTCTTC.

The CDR3 loop reads CASSATGGLSNEKLFF. CDR3 coding DNA: TGTGCCAGCAGCGCGACAGGGGGCTTGTCTAATGAAAAACTGTTTTTT. The V and J genes are TRBV9 and TRBJ1-4, with 10 bases fitting TRBD1. This CDR3 region has 16 residues. V lost 3 bases, J lost 3 bases, and 5 bases stayed unmatched. Germline V gives CDR1 SGDLS, CDR2 YYNGEE.

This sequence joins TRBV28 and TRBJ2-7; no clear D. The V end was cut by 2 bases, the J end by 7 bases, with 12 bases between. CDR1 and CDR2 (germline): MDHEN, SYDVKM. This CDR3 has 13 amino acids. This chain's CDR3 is CASSLDTAGEQYF. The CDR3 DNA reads TGTGCCAGCAGTTTAGACACGGCTGGGGAGCAGTACTTC.

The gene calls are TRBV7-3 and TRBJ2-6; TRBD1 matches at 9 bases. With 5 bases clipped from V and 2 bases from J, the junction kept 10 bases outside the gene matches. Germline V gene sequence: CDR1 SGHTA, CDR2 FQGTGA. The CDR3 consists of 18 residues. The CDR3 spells CASSPTGGFPTGANVLTF. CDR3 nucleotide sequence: TGTGCCAGCAGCCCGACAGGGGGTTTCCCGACTGGGGCCAACGTCCTGACTTTC.

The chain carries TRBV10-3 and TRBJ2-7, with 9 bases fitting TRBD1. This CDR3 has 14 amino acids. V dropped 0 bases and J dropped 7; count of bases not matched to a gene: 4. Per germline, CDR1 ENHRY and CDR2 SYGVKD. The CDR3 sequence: CAISESGTGYEQYF. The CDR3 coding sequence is TGTGCCATCAGTGAGTCGGGGACAGGGTATGAGCAGTACTTC.

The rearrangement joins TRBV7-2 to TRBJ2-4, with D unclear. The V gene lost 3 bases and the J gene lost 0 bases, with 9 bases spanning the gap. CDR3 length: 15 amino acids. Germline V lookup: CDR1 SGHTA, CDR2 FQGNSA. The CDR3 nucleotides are TGTGCCAGCAGCTTTTCTGTCCTAGCCAAAAACATTCAGTACTTC. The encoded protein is CASSFSVLAKNIQYF.

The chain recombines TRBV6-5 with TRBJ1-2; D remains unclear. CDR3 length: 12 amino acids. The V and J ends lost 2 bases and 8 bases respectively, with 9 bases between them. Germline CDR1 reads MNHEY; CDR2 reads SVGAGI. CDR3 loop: CASSYEGRGYTF. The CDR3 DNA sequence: TGTGCCAGCAGTTACGAGGGAAGAGGCTACACCTTC.

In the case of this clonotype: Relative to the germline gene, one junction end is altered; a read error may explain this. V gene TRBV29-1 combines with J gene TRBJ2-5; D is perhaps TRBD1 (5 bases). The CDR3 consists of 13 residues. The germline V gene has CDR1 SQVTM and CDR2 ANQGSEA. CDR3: CSGIPRARETQHF. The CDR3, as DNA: TGCAGCGGGATACCCAGGGCACGAGAGACCCAGCACTTC.

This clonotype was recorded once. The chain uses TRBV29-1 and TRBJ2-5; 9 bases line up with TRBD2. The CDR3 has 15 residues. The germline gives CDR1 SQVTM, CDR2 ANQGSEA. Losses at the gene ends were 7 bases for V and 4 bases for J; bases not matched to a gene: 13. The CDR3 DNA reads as TGCAGCGCCGCTCGCCCTAGCGGGGAGGGAGAGACCCAGTACTTC. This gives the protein CSAARPSGEGETQYF.

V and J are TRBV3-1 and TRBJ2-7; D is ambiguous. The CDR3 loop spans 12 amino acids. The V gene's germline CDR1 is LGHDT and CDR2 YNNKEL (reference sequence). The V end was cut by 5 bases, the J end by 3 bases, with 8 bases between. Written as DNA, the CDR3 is TGTGCCAGCAGCGACGCTAACTACGAGCAGTACTTC. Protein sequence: CASSDANYEQYF.

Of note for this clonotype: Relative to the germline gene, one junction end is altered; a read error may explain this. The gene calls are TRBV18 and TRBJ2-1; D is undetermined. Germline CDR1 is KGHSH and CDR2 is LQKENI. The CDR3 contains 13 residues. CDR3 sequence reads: CASSPQSQGFLVF. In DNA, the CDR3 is TGTGCCAGCTCACCCCAAAGCCAAGGGTTCCTAGTCTTC.

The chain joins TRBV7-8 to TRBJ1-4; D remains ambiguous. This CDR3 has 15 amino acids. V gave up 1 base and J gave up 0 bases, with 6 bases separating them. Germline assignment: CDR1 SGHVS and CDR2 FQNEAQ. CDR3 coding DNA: TGTGCCAGCAGCTTAGACCGCACAACTAATGAAAAACTGTTTTTT. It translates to CASSLDRTTNEKLFF.

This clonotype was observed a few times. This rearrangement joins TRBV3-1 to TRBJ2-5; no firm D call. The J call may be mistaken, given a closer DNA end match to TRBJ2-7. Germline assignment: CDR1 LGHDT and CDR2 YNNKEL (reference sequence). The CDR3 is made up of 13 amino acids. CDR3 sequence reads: CASSRSPSYEQYF. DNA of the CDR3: TGTGCCAGCAGCCGTTCCCCTTCCTACGAGCAGTACTTC.

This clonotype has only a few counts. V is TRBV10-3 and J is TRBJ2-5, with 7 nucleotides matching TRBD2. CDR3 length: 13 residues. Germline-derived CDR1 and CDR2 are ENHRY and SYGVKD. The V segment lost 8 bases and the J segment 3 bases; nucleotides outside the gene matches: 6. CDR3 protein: CAIGRELEETQYF. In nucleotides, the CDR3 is TGTGCCATCGGGCGGGAGCTCGAAGAGACCCAGTACTTC.

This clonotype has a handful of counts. DNA for the CDR3: TGCGCCAGCGCCGGGACACCCAACACTGAAGCTTTCTTT. Translated: CASAGTPNTEAFF. The gene calls are TRBV4-1 and TRBJ1-1, with a possible D match to TRBD1 (6 bases). Per germline, CDR1 MGHRA and CDR2 YSYEKL. Trimming took off 8 bases at V and 2 bases at J, with 12 bases between the two ends. The CDR3 totals 13 residues.

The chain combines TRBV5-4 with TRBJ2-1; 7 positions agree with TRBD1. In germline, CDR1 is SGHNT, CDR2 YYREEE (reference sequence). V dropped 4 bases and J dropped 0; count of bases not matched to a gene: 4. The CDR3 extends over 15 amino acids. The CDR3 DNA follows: TGTGCCAGCAGCGGTAGACAGGGCTCCTACAATGAGCAGTTCTTC. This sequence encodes CASSGRQGSYNEQFF.

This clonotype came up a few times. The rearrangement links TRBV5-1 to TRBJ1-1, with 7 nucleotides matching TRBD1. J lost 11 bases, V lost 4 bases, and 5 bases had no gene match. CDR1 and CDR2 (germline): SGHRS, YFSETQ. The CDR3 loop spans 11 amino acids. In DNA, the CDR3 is TGCGCCAGCAGCACAGACAGGGAGGCTTTCTTT. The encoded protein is CASSTDREAFF. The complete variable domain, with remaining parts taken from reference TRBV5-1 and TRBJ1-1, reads KAGVTQTPRYLIKTRGQQVTLSCSPISGHRSVSWYQQTPGQGLQFLFEYFSETQRNKGNFPGRFSGRQFSNSRSEMNVSTLELGDSALYLCASSTDREAFFGQGTRLTVV.

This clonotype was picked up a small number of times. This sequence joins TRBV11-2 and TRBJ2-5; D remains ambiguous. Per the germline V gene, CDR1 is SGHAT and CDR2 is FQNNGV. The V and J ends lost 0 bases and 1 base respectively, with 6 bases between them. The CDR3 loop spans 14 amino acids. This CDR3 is CASSLDRFQETQYF. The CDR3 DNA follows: TGTGCCAGCAGCTTAGACCGGTTCCAAGAGACCCAGTACTTC. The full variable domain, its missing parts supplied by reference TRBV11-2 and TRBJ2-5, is EAGVAQSPRYKIIEKRQSVAFWCNPISGHATLYWYQQILGQGPKLLIQFQNNGVVDDSQLPKDRFSAERLKGVDSTLKIQPAKLEDSAVYLCASSLDRFQETQYFGPGTRLLVL.

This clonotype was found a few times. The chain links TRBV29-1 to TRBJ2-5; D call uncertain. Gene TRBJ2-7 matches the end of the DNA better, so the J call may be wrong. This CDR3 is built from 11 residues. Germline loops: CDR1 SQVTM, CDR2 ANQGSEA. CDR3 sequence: CSVVRLDEQYF. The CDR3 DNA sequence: TGCAGCGTAGTTCGTTTAGACGAGCAGTACTTC.

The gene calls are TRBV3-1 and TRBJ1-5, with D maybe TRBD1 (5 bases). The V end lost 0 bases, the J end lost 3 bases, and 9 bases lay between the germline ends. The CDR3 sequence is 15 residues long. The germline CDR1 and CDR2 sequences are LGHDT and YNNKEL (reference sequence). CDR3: CASSQDPGSNQPQHF. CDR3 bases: TGTGCCAGCAGCCAAGATCCAGGGTCCAATCAGCCCCAGCATTTT. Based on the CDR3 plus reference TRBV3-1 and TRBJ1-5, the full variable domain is DTAVSQTPKYLVTQMGNDKSIKCEQNLGHDTMYWYKQDSKKFLKIMFSYNNKELIINETVPNRFSPKSPDKAHLNLHINSLELGDSAVYFCASSQDPGSNQPQHFGDGTRLSIL.